What follows are 14 T cell receptor beta chains derived from one specimen sequenced in a study of identical twins. TCRdb called the 5' RACE reads again in MiXCR, with one record for every CDR3 protein. The table lists 1,800,000 or so distinct CDR3 sequences, 25% to 35% of them singletons. The sequenced material came from cord blood. The receptor source for this set is a newborn girl in good health.

The V gene is TRBV10-3, the J gene TRBJ2-1; 10 nucleotides align to TRBD2. The germline V gene encodes CDR1 ENHRY and CDR2 SYGVKD. Losses at the gene ends were 8 bases for V and 5 bases for J; bases not matched to a gene: 6. The CDR3 is made up of 14 amino acids. The DNA of the CDR3 is TGTGCCATCCGGCGGCTAGCGGGGGACAATGAGCAGTTCTTC. Translation: CAIRRLAGDNEQFF.

This chain uses TRBV6-1 with TRBJ1-5; D is possibly TRBD1 (5 bases). This CDR3 spans 13 amino acids. From germline, CDR1 is MNHNS and CDR2 SASEGT. V was shortened by 6 bases and J by 5 bases, with 11 bases between the two germline ends. CDR3: CASRVTGYQPQHF. CDR3 sequence (DNA): TGTGCCAGCAGGGTTACAGGCTATCAGCCCCAGCATTTT.

This rearrangement joins TRBV6-5 to TRBJ2-3, with 9 bases lining up with TRBD1. CDR3 length equals 18 residues. V shed 2 bases and J 2 bases; nucleotides not matched to a gene: 11. The germline V gene encodes CDR1 MNHEY and CDR2 SVGAGI. CDR3: CASSYDRETGGDTDTQYF. CDR3 DNA sequence: TGTGCCAGCAGTTACGATAGAGAGACAGGGGGTGACACAGATACGCAGTATTTT.

This clonotype was detected only a few times. Sequence at one end of the junction differs from germline and may be a read error. This sequence joins TRBV12-3 or TRBV12-4 and TRBJ1-1; 8 positions agree with TRBD1. The CDR3 covers 16 residues. The CDR3 here is CSSRSGTGFMNTEAFF. The CDR3 DNA is TGTTCCAGCAGGTCCGGGACAGGATTCATGAACACTGAAGCTTTCTTT.

This sequence joins TRBV2 and TRBJ1-2; D perhaps matches TRBD1 (6 bases). The V gene lost 3 bases and the J gene lost 2 bases, with 10 bases spanning the gap. CDR1 and CDR2 (germline): SNHLY, FYNNEI. CDR3 length equals 14 residues. The CDR3 bases are TGTGCCAGCAGTGAGACAGGCCTAAACTATGGCTACACCTTC. It is translated as CASSETGLNYGYTF.

This clonotype has more than one count but fewer than ten. The rearrangement links TRBV28 to TRBJ2-7, with D perhaps matching TRBD1 (6 bases). Germline V lookup: CDR1 MDHEN, CDR2 SYDVKM. The V end lost 1 base, the J end lost 1 base, and 11 bases lay between the germline ends. The CDR3 sequence is 15 residues long. CDR3 region: CASSLFPTGSYEQYF. The CDR3 DNA sequence: TGTGCCAGCAGTTTATTCCCAACAGGGTCCTACGAGCAGTACTTC. Full variable domain (rest looked up from reference TRBV28 and TRBJ2-7): DVKVTQSSRYLVKRTGEKVFLECVQDMDHENMFWYRQDPGLGLRLIYFSYDVKMKEKGDIPEGYSVSREKKERFSLILESASTNQTSMYLCASSLFPTGSYEQYFGPGTRLTVT.

This chain uses TRBV3-1 with TRBJ2-4; D is possibly TRBD2 (6 bases). The tail of the sequence fits TRBJ2-7 better, so the J call may be wrong. The CDR3 has 16 amino acids. Germline V CDR1 and CDR2: LGHDT, YNNKEL (reference sequence). CDR3 residues: CASSQLSRGWSYEQYF. The CDR3 bases are TGTGCCAGCAGCCAATTATCGCGGGGCTGGAGCTACGAGCAGTACTTC.

There are a few counts of this clonotype. The chain employs TRBV6-5 and TRBJ2-5, with 10 bases aligning to TRBD2. The trim removed 2 bases at V and 1 base at J, leaving 4 bases unmatched. CDR3 length: 16 residues. Germline CDR1 is MNHEY and CDR2 is SVGAGI. CDR3 bases: TGTGCCAGCAGTTACGCACTAGCGGGGAGCCAAGAGACCCAGTACTTC. Its translation: CASSYALAGSQETQYF.

The J gene is TRBJ1-1, the V gene TRBV28, with 7 bases fitting TRBD1. V shed 6 bases and J 8 bases; nucleotides not matched to a gene: 9. Looked up from germline, CDR1 is MDHEN and CDR2 is SYDVKM. This CDR3 region has 13 residues. The CDR3 is CASRYRQGLEAFF. CDR3 coding DNA: TGTGCCAGCAGGTACCGACAGGGCCTCGAAGCTTTCTTT.

The genes are TRBV20-1 and TRBJ2-1; 11 nucleotides agree with TRBD2. The J call may be faulty, since TRBJ2-7 better matches the DNA end. This CDR3 is built from 16 residues. Germline lookup yields CDR1 DFQATT and CDR2 SNEGSKA (reference sequence). In DNA, the CDR3 is TGCAGTGCTAGAGGCTACACTAGCGGGGGTTACAATGAGCAGTACTTC. Its protein is CSARGYTSGGYNEQYF.

This clonotype was counted only a few times. This chain links TRBV2 with TRBJ2-6; unclear D gene. V shed 10 bases and J shed 0 bases, with 13 bases lying between them. There are 15 residues in the CDR3. CDR1 and CDR2 (germline): SNHLY, FYNNEI. CDR3 sequence reads: CAITGSLSGANVLTF. CDR3 coding DNA: TGTGCCATCACCGGGTCCCTCTCTGGGGCCAACGTCCTGACTTTC.

Many counts were recorded for this clonotype. The genes are TRBV5-1 and TRBJ2-5, with D unresolved. Germline-derived CDR1 and CDR2 are SGHRS and YFSETQ. Trimming took off 1 base at V and 3 bases at J, with 4 bases between the two ends. The CDR3 runs 12 residues. The CDR3: CASSLNKETQYF. Here the CDR3 DNA reads TGCGCCAGCAGCTTGAACAAAGAGACCCAGTACTTC.

Comments on this clonotype: Being one base from a much bigger clone, this may be a read error. In DNA form, the CDR3 reads TGTGCCAGCAGCCGGATAGGTCCTACCTACGAGCAGTACTTC. Its translation: CASSRIGPTYEQYF. J is TRBJ2-7 and V is TRBV9, with no clear D. Germline lookup yields CDR1 SGDLS and CDR2 YYNGEE. This CDR3 contains 14 residues. Deletions cut 4 bases from V and 2 bases from J, with 13 bases between.

The rearrangement joins TRBV4-1 to TRBJ2-4; 8 positions match TRBD1. The J call may be wrong; the DNA end is better matched by TRBJ2-5. Germline-derived CDR1 and CDR2 are MGHRA and YSYEKL. CDR3 size: 17 residues. This CDR3 reads CASSQDAAGGVLETQYF. For the CDR3, the DNA is TGCGCCAGCAGCCAAGATGCAGCAGGGGGCGTTTTGGAGACCCAGTACTTC.